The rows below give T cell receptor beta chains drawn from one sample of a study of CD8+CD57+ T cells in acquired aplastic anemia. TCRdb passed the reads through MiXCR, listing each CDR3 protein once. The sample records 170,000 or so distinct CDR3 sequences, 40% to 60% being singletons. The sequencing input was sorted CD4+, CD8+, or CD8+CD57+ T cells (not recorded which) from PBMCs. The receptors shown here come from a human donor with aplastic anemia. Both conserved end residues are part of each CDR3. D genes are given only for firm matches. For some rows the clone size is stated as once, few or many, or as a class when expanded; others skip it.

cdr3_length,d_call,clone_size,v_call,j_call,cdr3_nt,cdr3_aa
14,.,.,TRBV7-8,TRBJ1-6,TGTGCCAGCAGCCCCGACTCTAAGAGTTCACCCCTCCACTTT,CASSPDSKSSPLHF
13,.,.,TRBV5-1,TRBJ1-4,TGCGCCAGCAGCCGTGATACAGCCGAAAAACTGTTTTTT,CASSRDTAEKLFF
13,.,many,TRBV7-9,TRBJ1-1,TGTGCCAGCAGCTTCATACAGGGTGCTGAAGCTTTCTTT,CASSFIQGAEAFF
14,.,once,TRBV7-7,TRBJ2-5,TGTGCTAGCGGGGGGACAGGGGCAAGGGAGACCCAGTACTTC,CASGGTGARETQYF
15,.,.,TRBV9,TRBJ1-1,TGTGCCAGCAGCGTAGTGAGGGAGGGTAGGGCTGAAGCTTTCTTT,CASSVVREGRAEAFF
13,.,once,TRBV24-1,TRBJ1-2,TGTGCCACCAGTGAAAGGGGATACTATGGCTACACCTTC,CATSERGYYGYTF
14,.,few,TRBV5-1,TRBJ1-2,TGCGCCAGCAGCTTGGAAGGGATGGACTATGGCTACACCTTC,CASSLEGMDYGYTF
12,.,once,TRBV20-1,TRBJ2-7,TGCAGTGCTAGCGGGTTAGCCTACGAGCAGTACTTC,CSASGLAYEQYF
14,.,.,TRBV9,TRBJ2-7,TGTGCCAGCAGCGTGACGGGGTCCTCCTACGAGCAGTACTTC,CASSVTGSSYEQYF
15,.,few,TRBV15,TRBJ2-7,TGTGCCACCAGCAGAAGGGCGGCGAGCTCCTACGAGCAGTACTTC,CATSRRAASSYEQYF
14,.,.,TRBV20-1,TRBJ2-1,TGCAGTGCTAGAGATCCGGCTCTATTTTATGAGCAGTTCTTC,CSARDPALFYEQFF
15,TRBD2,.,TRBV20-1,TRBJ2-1,TGCAGTGCCACCGGGACTAGCGGACGTTACAATGAGCAGTTCTTC,CSATGTSGRYNEQFF
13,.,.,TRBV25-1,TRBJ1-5,TGTGCCAGCAGTGAATATAACGGGGGGCCCCAGCATTTT,CASSEYNGGPQHF
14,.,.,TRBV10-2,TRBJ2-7,TGCGCCAGCAGTGAGGGCAGGGCTTCCTACGAGCAGTACTTC,CASSEGRASYEQYF
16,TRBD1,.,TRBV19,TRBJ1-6,TGTGCCAGTAGTCGAAACTACCGGGACAGGGATTCACCCCTCCACTTT,CASSRNYRDRDSPLHF
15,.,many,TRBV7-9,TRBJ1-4,TGTGCCAGCAGCTTAGAGCCAGGGCTGGGTGAAAAACTGTTTTTT,CASSLEPGLGEKLFF
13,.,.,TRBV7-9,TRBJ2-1,TGTGCCAGCAGCTTAGACCCAGGCCAAAGGCAGTTCTTC,CASSLDPGQRQFF
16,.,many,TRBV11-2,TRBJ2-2,TGTGCCAGCAGCCCATGGCACACCGCGAACACCGGGGAGCTGTTTTTT,CASSPWHTANTGELFF
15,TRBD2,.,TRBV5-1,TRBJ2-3,TGCGCCAGCAGGGCGAGCGGGAGGGCCAACAATGAGCAGTATTTT,CASRASGRANNEQYF
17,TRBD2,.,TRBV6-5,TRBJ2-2,TGTGCCAGCAGTTACTCGTTCCTAGCGGGGGTTACCGGGGAGCTGTTTTTT,CASSYSFLAGVTGELFF
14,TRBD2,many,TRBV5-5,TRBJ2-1,TGTGCCAGCAGCGGCGAAAATCCGGGACTAGGTGCCTTCTTC,CASSGENPGLGAFF
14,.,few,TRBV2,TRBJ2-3,TGTGCCAGCGTCGGCCTTCTTAGCACAGATACGCAGTATTTT,CASVGLLSTDTQYF
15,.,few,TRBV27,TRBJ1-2,TGTGCCAGCAGTTTGCGGGGCTCCGTGTCCTATGGCTACACCTTC,CASSLRGSVSYGYTF
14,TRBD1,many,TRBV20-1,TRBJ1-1,TGCAGTGCAAACAGGGGGGGGATGAACACTGAAGCTTTCTTT,CSANRGGMNTEAFF
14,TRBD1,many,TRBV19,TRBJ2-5,TGTGCCAGTAGTAACGACAGGGGCCGAGAGACCCAGTACTTC,CASSNDRGRETQYF
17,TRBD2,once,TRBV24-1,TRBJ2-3,TGTGCCACCAGTGATCTCGGACTAGCGGGAGGACCCGATACGCAGTATTTT,CATSDLGLAGGPDTQYF
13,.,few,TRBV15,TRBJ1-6,TGTGCCACCAGCAGAGGACCGCAGAGACCCCTCCACTTT,CATSRGPQRPLHF
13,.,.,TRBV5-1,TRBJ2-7,TGCGCCAGCAGCACAGGGATAGGCTACGAGCAGTACTTC,CASSTGIGYEQYF
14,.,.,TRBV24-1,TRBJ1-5,TGTGCCACCAGTGCCTTCAGCAGCAATCAGCCCCAGCATTTT,CATSAFSSNQPQHF
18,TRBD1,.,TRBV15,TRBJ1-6,TGTGCCACCAGCAGAGGCCCCCAAACAGGGGGCGGGTATTCACCCCTCCACTTT,CATSRGPQTGGGYSPLHF
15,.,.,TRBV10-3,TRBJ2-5,TGTGCCATCAGTGGGATCGGGGGGCTGCGAGAGACCCAGTACTTC,CAISGIGGLRETQYF
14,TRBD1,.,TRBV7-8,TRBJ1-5,TGTGCCAGCAGTTTGAGACAGGGCGGTCAGCCCCAGCATTTT,CASSLRQGGQPQHF
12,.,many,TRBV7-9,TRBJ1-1,TGTGCCAGCAGTCCAGGGAGCACTGAAGCTTTCTTT,CASSPGSTEAFF
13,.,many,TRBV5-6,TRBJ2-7,TGTGCCAGCAGGCAGAGTTTGACCTACGAGCAGTACTTC,CASRQSLTYEQYF
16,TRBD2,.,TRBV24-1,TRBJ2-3,TGTGCCACCAGTGATTGGGCGGGAGGTAGCACAGATACGCAGTATTTT,CATSDWAGGSTDTQYF
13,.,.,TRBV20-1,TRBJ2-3,TGCAGTGCTAGAGGCGGGTTGGCAGATACGCAGTATTTT,CSARGGLADTQYF
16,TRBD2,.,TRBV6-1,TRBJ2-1,TGTGCCAGCAGTGAGGACCGGCGGGAGACCTACAATGAGCAGTTCTTC,CASSEDRRETYNEQFF
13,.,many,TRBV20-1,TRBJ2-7,TGCAGTGCTAGAGGGACTAAATCCTACGAGCAGTACTTC,CSARGTKSYEQYF
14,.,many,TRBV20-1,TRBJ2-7,TGCAGTGCTAGAGATCCCCTAGCTTCCTACGAGCAGTACTTC,CSARDPLASYEQYF
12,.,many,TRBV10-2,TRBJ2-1,TGCGCCAGCACCCAAGAGGACAATGAGCAGTTCTTC,CASTQEDNEQFF
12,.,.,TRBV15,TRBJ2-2,TGCGCCACCAGCAGCCATGGCGGGGAGCTGTTTTTT,CATSSHGGELFF
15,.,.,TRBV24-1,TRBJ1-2,TGTGCCACCAGTGGGCCGGCAGGGACTAACTATGGCTACACCTTC,CATSGPAGTNYGYTF